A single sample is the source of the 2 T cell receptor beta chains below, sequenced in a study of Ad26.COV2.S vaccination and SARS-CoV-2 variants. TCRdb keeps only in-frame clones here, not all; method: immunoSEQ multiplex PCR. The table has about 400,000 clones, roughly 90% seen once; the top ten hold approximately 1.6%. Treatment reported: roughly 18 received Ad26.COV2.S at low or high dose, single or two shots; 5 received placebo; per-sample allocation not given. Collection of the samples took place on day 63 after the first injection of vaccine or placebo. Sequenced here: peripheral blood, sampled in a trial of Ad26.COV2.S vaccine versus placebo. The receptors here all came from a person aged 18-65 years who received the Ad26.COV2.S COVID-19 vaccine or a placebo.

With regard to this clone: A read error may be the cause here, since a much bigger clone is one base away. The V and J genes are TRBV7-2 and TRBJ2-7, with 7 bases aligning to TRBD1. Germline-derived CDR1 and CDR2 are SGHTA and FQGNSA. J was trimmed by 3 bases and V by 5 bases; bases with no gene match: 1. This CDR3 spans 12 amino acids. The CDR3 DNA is TGTGCCAGCAGCCGACAGGGCTACGAGCAGTACTTC. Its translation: CASSRQGYEQYF.

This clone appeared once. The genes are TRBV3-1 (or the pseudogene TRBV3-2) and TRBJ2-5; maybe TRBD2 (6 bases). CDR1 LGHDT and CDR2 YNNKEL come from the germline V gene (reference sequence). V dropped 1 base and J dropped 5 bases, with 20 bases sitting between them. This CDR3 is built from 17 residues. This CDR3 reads CASSQVVRETGGETQYF. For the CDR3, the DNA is TGTGCCAGCAGCCAAGTGGTGAGAGAAACCGGGGGTGAGACCCAGTACTTC.